This record concerns one TCR beta chain sequence. Sequencing was performed with immunoSEQ multiplex PCR; in TCRdb, only in-frame clones are kept and a portion is missing. This table holds around 150,000 clones, around nine tenths found once. This specimen comes from a study of blood T cell repertoires in COVID-19. V lost 9 bases, J lost 0 bases, and 6 bases stayed unmatched. Per the germline V gene, CDR1 is SGHVS and CDR2 is FNYEAQ. The CDR3 is 16 residues long. Sequenced sample: peripheral blood. The receptor's source is a man between 60 and 75 years old with active or convalescent COVID-19. This sequence joins TRBV7-6 and TRBJ2-2; 11 nucleotides match TRBD2. In DNA, the CDR3 is TGTGCCAGTTACCGGACTAGCGGGTCGAACACCGGGGAGCTGTTTTTT. Translation: CASYRTSGSNTGELFF.